The 22 T cell receptor beta chains below were found in one sample sequenced in a study of T cells in Graves' hyperthyroidism and ophthalmopathy. The investigators amplified TCR beta CDR3 regions from RNA transcripts. Primed by the HTBI set, a first-round RT-PCR was run on the TCR CDR3. MiXCR was run by TCRdb on the multiplex PCR reads, yielding one entry per CDR3 protein. The table shows 350,000 to 400,000 distinct CDR3 sequences, with approximately 15% occurring only once. Sequenced sample: blood. The origin of the receptors is a woman aged 55-70 years with Graves' hyperthyroidism.

This clonotype was counted many times. The rearrangement uses TRBV6-1 and TRBJ1-2; TRBD1 aligns across 7 bases. Germline V CDR1 and CDR2: MNHNS, SASEGT. J gave up 4 bases and V 8 bases, and 4 bases lay outside the gene matches. This CDR3 contains 12 residues. The CDR3 sequence is CASPTGTYGYTF. The CDR3 nucleotides are TGTGCCAGCCCGACAGGGACCTATGGCTACACCTTC.

This clonotype has a handful of counts. V and J are TRBV5-1 and TRBJ2-6, with 8 bases that match TRBD1. Germline CDR1 SGHRS, CDR2 YFSETQ. Unmatched junction bases numbered 8, after V lost 4 bases and J lost 2 bases. CDR3 size: 17 residues. This chain's CDR3 is CASSPRQGFTGANVLTF. CDR3 nucleotide sequence: TGCGCCAGCAGCCCCCGACAGGGGTTCACTGGGGCCAACGTCCTGACTTTC.

This clonotype was recorded many times. Here the CDR3 reads CASREELAGGDNEQFF. In DNA form, the CDR3 reads TGTGCCAGCAGGGAGGAACTAGCGGGAGGCGACAATGAGCAGTTCTTC. V gene TRBV28 combines with J gene TRBJ2-1; TRBD2 aligns across 12 bases. Looked up from germline, CDR1 is MDHEN and CDR2 is SYDVKM. The V segment lost 6 bases and the J segment 5 bases; nucleotides outside the gene matches: 8. This CDR3 contains 16 residues.

This clonotype was seen at least ten times. V usage is TRBV5-8 and J usage is TRBJ2-5; D uncertain. This CDR3 comprises 16 residues. V gave up 3 bases and J gave up 2 bases, with 17 bases separating them. Germline loops: CDR1 SGHTS, CDR2 YDEGEE. The CDR3 sequence is CASSSGVGSAQETQYF. As DNA, the CDR3 is TGTGCCAGCAGCTCCGGCGTAGGCTCTGCGCAAGAGACCCAGTACTTC.

Ten or more counts support this clonotype. The V call is TRBV7-2, the J call TRBJ1-1; D is unresolved. The germline CDR1 and CDR2 sequences are SGHTA and FQGNSA. CDR3 length: 14 residues. The V and J ends lost 0 bases and 5 bases respectively, with 10 bases between them. This CDR3 reads CASSLASPRTEAFF. The CDR3 DNA is TGTGCCAGCAGCTTAGCTAGTCCACGGACTGAAGCTTTCTTT.

Ten or more counts support this clonotype. J is TRBJ2-3 and V is TRBV12-3 or TRBV12-4; no definite D call. The V and J ends lost 5 bases and 7 bases respectively, with 13 bases between them. CDR3 size: 13 residues. CDR3 bases: TGTGCCAGCAGTCTTACGGACCTAAATACGCAGTATTTT. Translation gives CASSLTDLNTQYF.

The gene calls are TRBV10-3 and TRBJ2-3; TRBD2 aligns across 7 bases. The junction had 5 bases not matched to a gene; V was cut back by 0 bases and J by 2 bases. The V gene's germline CDR1 is ENHRY and CDR2 SYGVKD. This CDR3 is built from 16 residues. The CDR3 coding sequence is TGTGCCATCAGTGAGTCGGCGGGAGAGGTCACAGATACGCAGTATTTT. It specifies CAISESAGEVTDTQYF.

To note about this clonotype: A read error may be the cause here, since a much bigger clone is one base away. The chain uses TRBV5-5 and TRBJ2-5, with D possibly matching TRBD1 (6 bases). This CDR3 comprises 14 residues. Germline lookup yields CDR1 SGHKS and CDR2 YYEKEE (reference sequence). CDR3 bases: TGTGTCAGCAGCCCTCAGGGGCTCCAAGAGACCCAGTACTTC. Amino acids: CVSSPQGLQETQYF.

This clonotype was detected only a few times. The V call is TRBV12-3 or TRBV12-4, the J call TRBJ2-1, with a weak D call TRBD1 (6 bases). This CDR3 comprises 16 residues. Between the trimmed V and J ends, which lost 3 bases and 0 bases, there was a span of 12 bases. The CDR3 is CASSLRQAVSYNEQFF. Written as DNA, the CDR3 is TGTGCCAGCAGTTTGCGACAGGCCGTCTCCTACAATGAGCAGTTCTTC.

This clonotype has at least ten counts. The chain couples TRBV3-1 to TRBJ1-5, with a weak D call TRBD1 (5 bases). CDR3 length: 13 residues. Per germline, CDR1 LGHDT and CDR2 YNNKEL (reference sequence). Between the trimmed V and J ends, which lost 3 bases and 5 bases, there was a span of 8 bases. Written as DNA, the CDR3 is TGTGCCAGCAGCCAGCAGGGCCATCAGCCCCAGCATTTT. Translation gives CASSQQGHQPQHF.

The table lists this clonotype with a few counts. The gene calls are TRBV4-1 and TRBJ2-7, with TRBD2 identical over 13 bases. Germline V gene lookup returns CDR1 MGHRA and CDR2 YSYEKL. CDR3 length: 15 residues. The trim removed 1 base at V and 5 bases at J, leaving 2 bases unmatched. The CDR3 nucleotides are TGCGCCAGCAGCCAAGCACTAGCGGGAGGGGACGAGCAGTACTTC. This codes for CASSQALAGGDEQYF.

This clonotype was detected ten times or more. CDR3 amino acids: CASRGLETQYF. The DNA for the CDR3 is TGTGCCAGCAGGGGTTTGGAGACCCAGTACTTC. This chain joins TRBV12-3 or TRBV12-4 and TRBJ2-5; D gene uncertain. Trimming cost V 6 bases and J 5 bases, with 7 bases left between them. The CDR3 extends over 11 amino acids.

This clonotype was seen repeatedly, ten times or more. This chain joins TRBV12-3 or TRBV12-4 and TRBJ2-3; 7 bases fit TRBD2. After removal of 6 bases from V and 0 bases from J, the junction contained 6 bases not matched to a gene. The CDR3 sequence is 15 residues long. The CDR3 DNA reads TGTGCCAGCAGCGATCTAGCGGCGAGCACAGATACGCAGTATTTT. Translation gives CASSDLAASTDTQYF.

This clonotype was counted ten times or more. CDR3 amino acids: CASSQDRAGLGTDTQYF. The CDR3 bases are TGTGCCAGCAGCCAAGATCGAGCGGGTTTAGGAACAGATACGCAGTATTTT. The chain has TRBV3-1 and TRBJ2-3, with D perhaps TRBD2 (6 bases). V was cut by 0 bases and J by 3 bases, with 16 bases left in between. This CDR3 contains 17 residues. Germline V gene lookup returns CDR1 LGHDT and CDR2 YNNKEL (reference sequence).

This clonotype was counted many times. The rearrangement joins TRBV24-1 to TRBJ2-1; 7 nucleotides line up with TRBD2. V was pared by 4 bases and J by 2 bases, with 7 bases of the junction left unmatched. The CDR3 has 16 residues. Germline V gene sequence: CDR1 KGHDR, CDR2 SFDVKD. The CDR3: CATSDHGTTAYNEQFF. The CDR3 nucleotides are TGTGCCACCAGTGACCACGGGACTACTGCCTACAATGAGCAGTTCTTC.

At least ten counts were recorded for this clonotype. This chain connects TRBV5-1 to TRBJ2-1; 10 bases are shared with TRBD2. CDR1 SGHRS and CDR2 YFSETQ come from the germline V gene. V was pared by 2 bases and J by 7 bases, with 6 bases of the junction left unmatched. The CDR3 length is 15 residues. Here the CDR3 reads CASSFLAGGVNEQFF. DNA of the CDR3: TGCGCCAGCAGCTTTTTAGCGGGAGGTGTTAATGAGCAGTTCTTC.

This clonotype came up many times. CDR3: CSEIAGGSADTQYF. The CDR3 coding sequence is TGCAGCGAAATAGCGGGAGGGAGCGCAGATACGCAGTATTTT. The chain has TRBV20-1 and TRBJ2-3; 11 bases match TRBD2. This CDR3 is 14 amino acids long. Germline assignment: CDR1 DFQATT and CDR2 SNEGSKA (reference sequence).

There are many counts of this clonotype. CDR3 amino acids: CASSLLAGDAYNEQFF. DNA for the CDR3: TGTGCCAGCAGTTTATTAGCGGGAGACGCCTACAATGAGCAGTTCTTC. J is TRBJ2-1 and V is TRBV28; TRBD2 aligns across 9 bases. V trimming: 1 base; J trimming: 2 bases; junction bases outside the gene matches: 3. This CDR3 region has 16 residues. CDR1 is MDHEN, CDR2 SYDVKM, per germline.

This clonotype was found many times. The chain recombines TRBV7-9 with TRBJ2-3, with 13 bases aligning to TRBD2. The CDR3 length is 17 residues. Unmatched junction bases numbered 7, after V lost 3 bases and J lost 4 bases. Germline assignment: CDR1 SEHNR and CDR2 FQNEAQ (reference sequence). The CDR3 reads CASSFRRTSGSADTQYF. The CDR3 DNA sequence: TGTGCCAGCAGCTTCCGACGGACTAGCGGGAGCGCAGATACGCAGTATTTT.

This clonotype has at least ten counts. This rearrangement joins TRBV28 to TRBJ2-3; TRBD1 or TRBD2 may be the D gene (5 bases each). The CDR3 spans 16 residues. Germline V gene data show CDR1 as MDHEN and CDR2 as SYDVKM. Trimming removed 5 bases at V and 1 base at J, with 16 bases between. The CDR3 DNA sequence: TGTGCCAGCAGTGGGGGTTTGGGGTCTGGCACAGATACGCAGTATTTT. Translating gives CASSGGLGSGTDTQYF.

This clonotype has a count of ten or more. This chain joins TRBV28 and TRBJ1-1; no firm D call. CDR3 size: 13 residues. Germline loops: CDR1 MDHEN, CDR2 SYDVKM. V was clipped by 5 bases and J by 0 bases, with 7 bases between them. CDR3 DNA: TGTGCCAGCAGTCAAGACATGAACACTGAAGCTTTCTTT. Amino acid sequence: CASSQDMNTEAFF. The whole variable domain, remainder taken from reference TRBV28 and TRBJ1-1, is DVKVTQSSRYLVKRTGEKVFLECVQDMDHENMFWYRQDPGLGLRLIYFSYDVKMKEKGDIPEGYSVSREKKERFSLILESASTNQTSMYLCASSQDMNTEAFFGQGTRLTVV.

This rearrangement joins TRBV6-1 to TRBJ1-5, with D tentatively TRBD1 (5 bases). V lost 5 bases and J 16 bases, leaving 12 bases between the germline ends. The CDR3 totals 10 residues. The germline gives CDR1 MNHNS, CDR2 SASEGT. The CDR3 region has the DNA TGTGCCAGCAGTCGGGACCGACAACATTTT. Its protein is CASSRDRQHF.